These T cell receptor beta chains were read from a single sample in a study of CD8 T cells in Susac syndrome. TCRdb used MiXCR to reprocess the immunoSEQ multiplex PCR reads, holding one entry per CDR3 protein. The sample consists of about 180,000 distinct CDR3 sequences, under 97% of them appearing once. Material for sequencing was CD4+ T cells from PBMCs. Receptor source: a human donor with multiple sclerosis. CDR3s include the opening cysteine and the closing phenylalanine or tryptophan. A D gene is named only where the DNA matches it firmly. Only part of the rows carry a size: once, few, many, or a class if the clone is expanded.

v_call	d_call	j_call	clone_size	cdr3_aa	cdr3_nt
TRBV29-1	-	TRBJ1-1	-	CSVARLAMNTEAFF	TGCAGCGTTGCCCGGCTGGCAATGAACACTGAAGCTTTCTTT
TRBV2	-	TRBJ1-5	-	CASSDELVGQPQHF	TGTGCCAGCAGTGATGAATTGGTCGGTCAGCCCCAGCATTTT
TRBV30	-	TRBJ2-3	-	CAWRGSAQYF	TGTGCCTGGAGGGGGTCGGCGCAGTATTTT
TRBV10-3	-	TRBJ2-3	-	CAISEQADTQYF	TGTGCCATCAGTGAGCAAGCAGATACGCAGTATTTT
TRBV27	-	TRBJ1-4	-	CASSLLAGEPEKLFF	TGTGCCAGCAGTTTATTAGCAGGGGAGCCTGAAAAACTGTTTTTT
TRBV3-1	TRBD1	TRBJ1-2	-	CASSPGTANNYGYTF	TGTGCCAGCAGCCCTGGGACAGCTAACAACTATGGCTACACCTTC
TRBV29-1	-	TRBJ2-2	-	CSVGTTNTGELFF	TGCAGCGTTGGGACTACGAACACCGGGGAGCTGTTTTTT
TRBV30	-	TRBJ1-1	-	CAWRGGKVEAFF	TGTGCCTGGAGGGGCGGGAAGGTTGAAGCTTTCTTT
TRBV6-5	-	TRBJ1-5	few	CASSYSRGGNQPQHF	TGTGCCAGCAGTTACTCGAGGGGTGGGAATCAGCCCCAGCATTTT
TRBV7-9	-	TRBJ2-3	-	CASSYRQKPTDTQYF	TGTGCCAGCAGCTACCGACAGAAACCCACAGATACGCAGTATTTT
TRBV24-1	-	TRBJ1-6	-	CATSGAQVRYNSPLHF	TGTGCCACCAGTGGAGCACAGGTTCGCTATAATTCACCCCTCCACTTT
TRBV5-1	-	TRBJ2-3	-	CASSWTDRNTDTQYF	TGCGCCAGCAGCTGGACAGACCGTAACACAGATACGCAGTATTTT
TRBV20-1	-	TRBJ2-5	-	CSARGAIVGVTETQYF	TGCAGTGCTAGAGGGGCTATTGTCGGGGTCACAGAGACCCAGTACTTC
TRBV6-1	-	TRBJ2-6	-	CASRTFGRPGANVLTF	TGTGCCAGCAGGACCTTCGGGAGACCTGGGGCCAACGTCCTGACTTTC
TRBV5-1	-	TRBJ2-7	-	CASSLVPPYEQYF	TGCGCCAGCAGCTTGGTACCGCCCTACGAGCAGTACTTC
TRBV29-1	-	TRBJ1-3	-	CSVGESSGNTIYF	TGCAGCGTTGGGGAGAGCTCTGGAAACACCATATATTTT
TRBV2	-	TRBJ1-2	-	CASSEAAGIYGYTF	TGTGCCAGCAGTGAAGCAGCGGGGATCTATGGCTACACCTTC
TRBV7-2	TRBD1	TRBJ1-1	-	CASSPGDREGTEAFF	TGTGCCAGCAGCCCGGGGGACAGGGAGGGCACTGAAGCTTTCTTT
TRBV6-5	TRBD1	TRBJ1-2	-	CASSLTGTDHYGYTF	TGTGCCAGCAGCCTAACCGGGACAGATCATTATGGCTACACCTTC
TRBV30	TRBD1	TRBJ1-2	-	CAWSSNQGVYGYTF	TGTGCCTGGAGTTCAAACCAGGGGGTCTATGGCTACACCTTC
TRBV3-1	TRBD2	TRBJ2-7	-	CASSLREIAGGPSYEQYF	TGTGCCAGCAGCCTAAGAGAGATAGCGGGGGGCCCTTCCTACGAGCAGTACTTC
TRBV2	-	TRBJ1-5	-	CASIAEGGDNQPQHF	TGTGCCAGCATCGCAGAGGGAGGGGACAATCAGCCCCAGCATTTT
TRBV6-1	TRBD2	TRBJ2-5	-	CASSRGTSGGLQETQYF	TGTGCCAGCAGCCGCGGGACTAGCGGGGGCCTCCAAGAGACCCAGTACTTC
TRBV2	TRBD1	TRBJ1-2	few	CASSADRGDYGYTF	TGTGCCAGCAGTGCTGACAGGGGCGACTATGGCTACACCTTC
TRBV11-2	-	TRBJ2-2	-	CASSPVKELFF	TGTGCCAGCAGCCCGGTGAAGGAGCTGTTTTTT
TRBV5-1	TRBD1	TRBJ2-3	-	CASSLEGAFTDTQYF	TGCGCCAGCAGCTTGGAGGGGGCCTTCACAGATACGCAGTATTTT
TRBV2	-	TRBJ2-5	-	CASSAFEGETQYF	TGTGCCAGCAGTGCTTTCGAGGGAGAGACCCAGTACTTC
TRBV20-1	-	TRBJ1-1	-	CSAPFEGEFSVTEAFF	TGCAGTGCCCCTTTTGAGGGGGAGTTTTCGGTCACTGAAGCTTTCTTT
TRBV29-1	-	TRBJ1-4	-	CSVGGGYEKLFF	TGCAGCGTCGGTGGGGGGTATGAAAAACTGTTTTTT
TRBV7-2	TRBD2	TRBJ2-3	-	CASNPRGAGTDTQYF	TGTGCCAGTAACCCGCGAGGAGCGGGGACAGATACGCAGTATTTT
TRBV18	TRBD2	TRBJ2-1	-	CASSPYILAGTYNEQFF	TGTGCCAGCTCACCTTACATCTTAGCGGGGACCTACAATGAGCAGTTCTTC
TRBV29-1	-	TRBJ2-5	-	CSVEEYQETQYF	TGCAGCGTTGAGGAGTATCAAGAGACCCAGTACTTC
TRBV7-8	TRBD1	TRBJ2-3	-	CATQPGEGAVTDTQYF	TGTGCCACCCAGCCAGGCGAGGGGGCCGTCACAGATACGCAGTATTTT
TRBV29-1	TRBD1	TRBJ2-2	-	CSVEETGVTTGELFF	TGCAGCGTTGAGGAGACAGGGGTCACCACCGGGGAGCTGTTTTTT